These T cell receptor beta chains were read from a single sample in a study of T cells after somatic rescue of genetic block. Using immunoSEQ multiplex PCR, the repertoire was profiled, and TCRdb retains in-frame clones only, with some absent. Of around 67,000 clones detected, around 90% appear once; the ten largest clones hold 2.5% to 3%. Sequenced material: peripheral blood mononuclear cells (PBMCs). Receptors originate from a man aged 25-45 years. The CDR3 runs from the conserved cysteine through the conserved F or W. A D gene is named only where the DNA matches it firmly. The size entry is marked missing in some rows and otherwise reads once, few, many or a size class.

clone size: .
D gene: .
V gene: TRBV25-1
J gene: TRBJ2-3
CDR3 DNA: TGTGCCAGCGAGGCTTTAATCGGGTCCGATACGCAGTATTTT
CDR3 protein: CASEALIGSDTQYF

clone size: .
D gene: .
V gene: TRBV5-1
J gene: TRBJ2-5
CDR3 DNA: TGCGCCAGCAGCTCCGGCGGCCAAGAGACCCAGTACTTC
CDR3 protein: CASSSGGQETQYF

clone size: .
D gene: TRBD2
V gene: TRBV15
J gene: TRBJ2-5
CDR3 DNA: TGTGCCACCAGCAGAGTAGCGGGAGGGCCGGGTGAGACCCAGTACTTC
CDR3 protein: CATSRVAGGPGETQYF

clone size: once
D gene: .
V gene: TRBV27
J gene: TRBJ2-1
CDR3 DNA: TGTGCCAGCAGTTTTGGCTCGTACAATGAGCAGTTCTTC
CDR3 protein: CASSFGSYNEQFF

clone size: .
D gene: .
V gene: TRBV13
J gene: TRBJ1-3
CDR3 DNA: TGTGCCAGCAGACGGAGAGTCTCTGGAAACACCATATATTTT
CDR3 protein: CASRRRVSGNTIYF

clone size: .
D gene: TRBD2
V gene: TRBV4-2
J gene: TRBJ2-1
CDR3 DNA: TGTGCCAGCAGCCCCGACTTTGGGACTAGCGTTCTGCATGAGCAGTTCTTC
CDR3 protein: CASSPDFGTSVLHEQFF

clone size: .
D gene: TRBD1
V gene: TRBV6-6
J gene: TRBJ1-5
CDR3 DNA: TGTGCCAGCAGTCGCGTTTGGGACAGGGTGTGGCAGCCCCAGCATTTT
CDR3 protein: CASSRVWDRVWQPQHF

clone size: .
D gene: TRBD1
V gene: TRBV19
J gene: TRBJ1-6
CDR3 DNA: TGTGCCAGTAGTACCCGACAGGGATCTTCACCCCTCCACTTT
CDR3 protein: CASSTRQGSSPLHF

clone size: once
D gene: .
V gene: TRBV9
J gene: TRBJ1-1
CDR3 DNA: TGTGCCAGCAGCGTAGCTCCAGGTATGAACACTGAAGCTTTCTTT
CDR3 protein: CASSVAPGMNTEAFF

clone size: .
D gene: .
V gene: TRBV9
J gene: TRBJ2-7
CDR3 DNA: TGTGCCAGCAGCCCCGGCCAGGGCATACTACAGGAGCAGTACTTC
CDR3 protein: CASSPGQGILQEQYF

clone size: .
D gene: .
V gene: TRBV5-1
J gene: TRBJ2-6
CDR3 DNA: TGCGCCAGCAGCAAGGAGGGCAGGGGCCAGGGGGCTGGGGCCAACGTCCTGACTTTC
CDR3 protein: CASSKEGRGQGAGANVLTF

clone size: .
D gene: .
V gene: TRBV15
J gene: TRBJ2-5
CDR3 DNA: TGTGCCACCAGCAGAGTGAGAGACAGGACCCAGTACTTC
CDR3 protein: CATSRVRDRTQYF

clone size: .
D gene: TRBD2
V gene: TRBV10-3
J gene: TRBJ2-1
CDR3 DNA: TGTGCCATCAGCGCCGGGACTAGCGGGGGAGAAGTTCAGTTCTTC
CDR3 protein: CAISAGTSGGEVQFF

clone size: .
D gene: TRBD2
V gene: TRBV7-3
J gene: TRBJ2-2
CDR3 DNA: TGTGCCAGCAGCAAAACCCAGGCTAGCGGAATCCGGGAGCTGTTTTTT
CDR3 protein: CASSKTQASGIRELFF

clone size: once
D gene: .
V gene: TRBV6-5
J gene: TRBJ2-7
CDR3 DNA: TGTGCCAGCTCTCACAGGAATACCTACGAGCAGTACTTC
CDR3 protein: CASSHRNTYEQYF

clone size: .
D gene: .
V gene: TRBV5-5
J gene: TRBJ2-1
CDR3 DNA: TGTGCCAGCAGCTTACTGAATGAGCAGTTCTTC
CDR3 protein: CASSLLNEQFF

clone size: .
D gene: TRBD1
V gene: TRBV18
J gene: TRBJ1-5
CDR3 DNA: TGTGCCAGCTCACCCCCGGGACAGATTTATCAGCCCCAGCATTTT
CDR3 protein: CASSPPGQIYQPQHF

clone size: .
D gene: TRBD1
V gene: TRBV14
J gene: TRBJ2-7
CDR3 DNA: TGTGCCAGCAGCCTGGGACAGGGGTTTATCTACGAGCAGTACTTC
CDR3 protein: CASSLGQGFIYEQYF